This TCR beta chain was captured in a study of T cells after yellow fever vaccination. General study points: Overall, a small share of clonotypes was seen in both CD4 and CD8 compartments.

V was pared by 1 base and J by 7 bases, with 14 bases between. CDR3 length: 15 amino acids. Germline V gene lookup returns CDR1 SGHRS and CDR2 YFSETQ. TCRdb re-analysed the 5' RACE reads in MiXCR, keeping a single row per CDR3 protein. The repertoire consists of around 400,000 distinct CDR3 sequences, with 11% occurring once and the leading ten covering less than 20%. About this clonotype itself: Its target is unknown.

Material: PBMCs, obtained on the day of the first yellow fever vaccination. V is TRBV5-1 and J is TRBJ1-4; D possibly corresponds to TRBD1 (6 bases). The origin of this receptor is a young man who received the YFV17D yellow fever vaccine. The CDR3 spells CASSLTDSAREKLFF. DNA for the CDR3: TGCGCCAGCAGCTTGACGGACAGTGCCCGTGAAAAACTGTTTTTT.